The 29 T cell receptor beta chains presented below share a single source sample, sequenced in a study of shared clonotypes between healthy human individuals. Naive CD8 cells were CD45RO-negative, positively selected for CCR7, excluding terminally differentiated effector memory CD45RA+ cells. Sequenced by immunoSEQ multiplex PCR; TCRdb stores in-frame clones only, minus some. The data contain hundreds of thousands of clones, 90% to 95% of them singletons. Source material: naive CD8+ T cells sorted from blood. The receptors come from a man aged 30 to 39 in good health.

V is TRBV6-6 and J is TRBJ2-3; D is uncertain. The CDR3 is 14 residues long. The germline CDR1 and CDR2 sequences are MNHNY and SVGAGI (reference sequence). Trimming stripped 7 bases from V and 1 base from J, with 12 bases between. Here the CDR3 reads CASTLTHGTDTQYF. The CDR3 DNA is TGTGCCAGCACCCTGACTCACGGCACAGATACGCAGTATTTT.

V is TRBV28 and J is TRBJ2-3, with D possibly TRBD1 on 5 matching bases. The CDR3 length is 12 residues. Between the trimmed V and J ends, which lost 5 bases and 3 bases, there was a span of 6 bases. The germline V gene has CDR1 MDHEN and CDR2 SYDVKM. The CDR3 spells CASSRQTDTQYF. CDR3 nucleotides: TGTGCCAGCAGTCGACAGACAGATACGCAGTATTTT. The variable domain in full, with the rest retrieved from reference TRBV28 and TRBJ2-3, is DVKVTQSSRYLVKRTGEKVFLECVQDMDHENMFWYRQDPGLGLRLIYFSYDVKMKEKGDIPEGYSVSREKKERFSLILESASTNQTSMYLCASSRQTDTQYFGPGTRLTVL.

In DNA, the CDR3 is TGTGCCAGCAGCCCGCCCGGCCTAGCGGGAGGAGGTGTTTACGAGCAGTACTTC. It yields the protein CASSPPGLAGGGVYEQYF. The chain employs TRBV5-6 and TRBJ2-7; TRBD2 matches 11 bases. V was clipped by 4 bases and J by 4 bases; unmatched bases: 16. CDR1 is SGHDT, CDR2 YYEEEE, per germline. The CDR3 covers 18 residues.

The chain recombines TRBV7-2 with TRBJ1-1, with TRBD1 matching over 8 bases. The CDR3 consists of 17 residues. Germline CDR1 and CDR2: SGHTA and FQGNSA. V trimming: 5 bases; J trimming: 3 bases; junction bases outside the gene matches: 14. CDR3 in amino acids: CASSLGTGGRADTEAFF. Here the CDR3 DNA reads TGTGCCAGCAGCCTCGGGACAGGTGGACGAGCGGACACTGAAGCTTTCTTT.

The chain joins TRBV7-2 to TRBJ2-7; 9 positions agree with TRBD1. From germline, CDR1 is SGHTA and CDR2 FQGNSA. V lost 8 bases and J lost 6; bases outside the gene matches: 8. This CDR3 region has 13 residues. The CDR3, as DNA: TGTGCCAGCCGGGACAGGGCTTCTTTCGAGCAGTACTTC. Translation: CASRDRASFEQYF.

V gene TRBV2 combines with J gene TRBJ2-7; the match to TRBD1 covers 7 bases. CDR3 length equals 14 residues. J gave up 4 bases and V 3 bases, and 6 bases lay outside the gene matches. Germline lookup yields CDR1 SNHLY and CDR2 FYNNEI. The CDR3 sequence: CASSDLGGSYEQYF. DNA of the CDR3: TGTGCCAGCAGTGATTTAGGGGGCTCGTACGAGCAGTACTTC.

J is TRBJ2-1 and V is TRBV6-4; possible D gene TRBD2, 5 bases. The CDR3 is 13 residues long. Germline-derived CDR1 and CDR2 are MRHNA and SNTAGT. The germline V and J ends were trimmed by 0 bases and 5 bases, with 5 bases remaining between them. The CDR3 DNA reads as TGTGCCAGCAGTGACTCGCGGGACAATGAGCAGTTCTTC. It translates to CASSDSRDNEQFF.

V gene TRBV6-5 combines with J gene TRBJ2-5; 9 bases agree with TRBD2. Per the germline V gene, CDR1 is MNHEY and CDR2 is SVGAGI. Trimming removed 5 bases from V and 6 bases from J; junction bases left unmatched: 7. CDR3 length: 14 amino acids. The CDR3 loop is CASSDPSGKKTQYF. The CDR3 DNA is TGTGCCAGCAGTGATCCTAGCGGGAAAAAGACCCAGTACTTC.

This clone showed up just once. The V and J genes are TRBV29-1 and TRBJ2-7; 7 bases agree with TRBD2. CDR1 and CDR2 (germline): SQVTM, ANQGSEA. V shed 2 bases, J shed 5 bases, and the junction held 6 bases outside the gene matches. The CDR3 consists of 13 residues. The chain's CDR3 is CSVERGRRDEQYF. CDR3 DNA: TGCAGCGTTGAACGCGGGAGAAGGGACGAGCAGTACTTC.

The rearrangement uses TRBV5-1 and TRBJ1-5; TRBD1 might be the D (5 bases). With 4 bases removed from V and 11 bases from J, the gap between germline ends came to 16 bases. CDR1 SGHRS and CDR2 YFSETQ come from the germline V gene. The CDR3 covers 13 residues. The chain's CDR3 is CASSLDSYSAQHF. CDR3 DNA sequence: TGCGCCAGCAGCCTCGACAGCTATTCAGCCCAGCATTTT.

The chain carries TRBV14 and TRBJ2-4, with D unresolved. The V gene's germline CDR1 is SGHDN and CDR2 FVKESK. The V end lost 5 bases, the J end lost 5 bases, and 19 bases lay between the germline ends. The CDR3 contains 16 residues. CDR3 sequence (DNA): TGTGCCAGCAGCGAGACTGCTATGGATGTCCAAAACATTCAGTACTTC. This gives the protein CASSETAMDVQNIQYF.

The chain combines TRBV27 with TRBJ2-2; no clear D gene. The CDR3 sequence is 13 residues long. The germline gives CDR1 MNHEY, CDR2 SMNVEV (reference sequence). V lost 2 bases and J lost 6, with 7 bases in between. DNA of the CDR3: TGTGCCAGCAGTTTAATAACTGCCGGGGAGCTGTTTTTT. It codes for CASSLITAGELFF.

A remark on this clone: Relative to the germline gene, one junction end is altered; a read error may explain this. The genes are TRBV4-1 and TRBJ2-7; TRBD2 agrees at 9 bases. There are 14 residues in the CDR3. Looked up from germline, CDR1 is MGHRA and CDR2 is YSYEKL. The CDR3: CASSLSSGKAERYF. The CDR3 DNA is TGCGCCAGCAGCCTGTCTAGCGGGAAGGCCGAGCGGTACTTC.

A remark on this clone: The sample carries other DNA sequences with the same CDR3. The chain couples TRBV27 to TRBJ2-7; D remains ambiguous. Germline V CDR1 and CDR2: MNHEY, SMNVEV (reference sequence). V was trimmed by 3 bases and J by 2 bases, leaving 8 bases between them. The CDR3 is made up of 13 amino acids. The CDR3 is CASSFGATYEQYF. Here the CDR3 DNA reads TGTGCCAGCAGTTTCGGAGCGACCTACGAGCAGTACTTC.

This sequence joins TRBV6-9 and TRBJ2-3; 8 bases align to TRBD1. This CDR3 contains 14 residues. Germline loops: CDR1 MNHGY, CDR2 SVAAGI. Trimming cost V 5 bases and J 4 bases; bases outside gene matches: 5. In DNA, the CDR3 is TGTGCCAGCAGTCCTGGACAGGGACCAGATACGCAGTATTTT. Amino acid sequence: CASSPGQGPDTQYF.

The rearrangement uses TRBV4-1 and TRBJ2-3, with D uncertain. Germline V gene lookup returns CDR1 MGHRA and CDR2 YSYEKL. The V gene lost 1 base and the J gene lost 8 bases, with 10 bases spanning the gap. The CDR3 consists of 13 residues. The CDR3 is CASSQAVLGTQYF. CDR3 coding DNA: TGCGCCAGCAGCCAAGCGGTATTGGGTACGCAGTATTTT.

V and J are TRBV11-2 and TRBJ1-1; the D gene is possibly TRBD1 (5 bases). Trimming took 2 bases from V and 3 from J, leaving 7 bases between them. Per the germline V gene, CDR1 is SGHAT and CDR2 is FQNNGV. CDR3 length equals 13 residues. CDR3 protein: CASSLQGYTEAFF. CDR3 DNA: TGTGCCAGCAGCTTACAGGGATACACTGAAGCTTTCTTT.

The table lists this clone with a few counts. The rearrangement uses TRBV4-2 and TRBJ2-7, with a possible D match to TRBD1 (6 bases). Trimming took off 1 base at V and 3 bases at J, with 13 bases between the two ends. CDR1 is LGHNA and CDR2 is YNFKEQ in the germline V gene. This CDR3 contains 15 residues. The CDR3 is CASSQGRTEGYEQYF. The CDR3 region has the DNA TGTGCCAGCAGCCAAGGAAGGACAGAAGGCTACGAGCAGTACTTC.

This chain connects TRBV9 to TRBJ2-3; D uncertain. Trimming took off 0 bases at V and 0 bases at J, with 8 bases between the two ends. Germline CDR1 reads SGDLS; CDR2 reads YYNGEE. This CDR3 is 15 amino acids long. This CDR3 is CASSVAWGSTDTQYF. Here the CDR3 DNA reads TGTGCCAGCAGCGTAGCGTGGGGAAGCACAGATACGCAGTATTTT.

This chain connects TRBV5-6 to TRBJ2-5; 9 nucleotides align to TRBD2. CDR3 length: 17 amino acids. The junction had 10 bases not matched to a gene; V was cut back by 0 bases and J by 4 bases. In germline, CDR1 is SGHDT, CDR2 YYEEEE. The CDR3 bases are TGTGCCAGCAGCTTGGCAACGGCTAGCGGGATTTCAGAGACCCAGTACTTC. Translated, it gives CASSLATASGISETQYF.

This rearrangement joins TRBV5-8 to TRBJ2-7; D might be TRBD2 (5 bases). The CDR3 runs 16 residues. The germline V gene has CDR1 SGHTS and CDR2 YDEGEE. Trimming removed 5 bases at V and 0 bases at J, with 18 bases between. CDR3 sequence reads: CASRGVGLGGSYEQYF. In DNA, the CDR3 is TGTGCCAGCAGGGGTGTTGGACTCGGAGGCTCCTACGAGCAGTACTTC.

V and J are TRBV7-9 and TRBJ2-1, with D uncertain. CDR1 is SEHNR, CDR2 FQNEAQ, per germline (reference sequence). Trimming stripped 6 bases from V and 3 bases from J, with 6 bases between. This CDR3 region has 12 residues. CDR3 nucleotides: TGTGCCAGCAGACGAGACTACAATGAGCAGTTCTTC. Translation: CASRRDYNEQFF.

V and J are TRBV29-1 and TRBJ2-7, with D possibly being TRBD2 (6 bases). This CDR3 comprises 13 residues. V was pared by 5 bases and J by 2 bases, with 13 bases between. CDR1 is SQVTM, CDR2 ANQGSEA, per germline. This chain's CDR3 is CSVRHERAYEQYF. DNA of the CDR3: TGCAGCGTTCGACACGAGCGGGCCTACGAGCAGTACTTC.

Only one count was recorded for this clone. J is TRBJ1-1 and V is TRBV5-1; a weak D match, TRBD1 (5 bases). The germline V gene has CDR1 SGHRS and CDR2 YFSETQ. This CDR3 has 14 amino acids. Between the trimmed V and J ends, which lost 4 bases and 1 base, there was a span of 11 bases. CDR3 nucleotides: TGCGCCAGCAGCCTCAACAGGCAGAACACTGAAGCTTTCTTT. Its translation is CASSLNRQNTEAFF. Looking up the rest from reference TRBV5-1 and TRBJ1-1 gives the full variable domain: KAGVTQTPRYLIKTRGQQVTLSCSPISGHRSVSWYQQTPGQGLQFLFEYFSETQRNKGNFPGRFSGRQFSNSRSEMNVSTLELGDSALYLCASSLNRQNTEAFFGQGTRLTVV.

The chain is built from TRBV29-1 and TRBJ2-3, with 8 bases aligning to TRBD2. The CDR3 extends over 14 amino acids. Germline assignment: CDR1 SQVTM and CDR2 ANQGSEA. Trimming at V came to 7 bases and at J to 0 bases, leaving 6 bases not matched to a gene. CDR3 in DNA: TGCAGCGCCGTACTAGCGGAAAGCACAGATACGCAGTATTTT. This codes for CSAVLAESTDTQYF.

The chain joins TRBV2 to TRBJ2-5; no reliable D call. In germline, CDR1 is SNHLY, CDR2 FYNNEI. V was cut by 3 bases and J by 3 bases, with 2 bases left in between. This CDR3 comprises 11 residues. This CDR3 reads CASSDKETQYF. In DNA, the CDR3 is TGTGCCAGCAGTGATAAAGAGACCCAGTACTTC.

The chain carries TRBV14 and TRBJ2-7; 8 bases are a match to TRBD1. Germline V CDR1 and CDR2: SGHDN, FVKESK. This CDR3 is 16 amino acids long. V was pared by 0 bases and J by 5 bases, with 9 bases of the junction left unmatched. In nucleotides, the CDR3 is TGTGCCAGCAGCCAAGACATCGGGGCCAGGGGGCACGAGCAGTACTTC. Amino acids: CASSQDIGARGHEQYF. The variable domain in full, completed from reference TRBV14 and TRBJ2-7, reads EAGVTQFPSHSVIEKGQTVTLRCDPISGHDNLYWYRRVMGKEIKFLLHFVKESKQDESGMPNNRFLAERTGGTYSTLKVQPAELEDSGVYFCASSQDIGARGHEQYFGPGTRLTVT.

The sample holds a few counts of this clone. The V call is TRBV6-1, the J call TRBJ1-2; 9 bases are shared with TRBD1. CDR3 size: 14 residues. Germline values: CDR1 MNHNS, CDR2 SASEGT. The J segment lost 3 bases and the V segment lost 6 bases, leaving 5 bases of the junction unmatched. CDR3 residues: CASRRTGEDYGYTF. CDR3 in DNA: TGTGCCAGCAGGAGGACAGGGGAGGACTATGGCTACACCTTC.

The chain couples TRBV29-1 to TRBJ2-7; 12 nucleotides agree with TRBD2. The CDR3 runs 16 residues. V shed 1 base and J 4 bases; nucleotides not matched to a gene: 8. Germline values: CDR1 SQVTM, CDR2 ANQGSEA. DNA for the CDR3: TGCAGCGTTGAAGGGACTAGCGGGGAGGTTGGGTACGAGCAGTACTTC. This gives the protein CSVEGTSGEVGYEQYF.